These 2 T cell receptor beta chains originate from one sample sequenced in a study of blood T cells in healthy people across ages. Primed by a sample-barcoded 5' primer and a J-beta primer mix, a second PCR proceeded for about 6 to 11 cycles. TCRdb redid the calling of the 5' RACE reads with MiXCR, one entry per CDR3 protein. The data show about 1.6 million distinct CDR3 sequences, roughly 30% seen once. What was sequenced was blood. These receptors were taken from a woman between 25 and 40 years old in good health.

Comment on this clonotype: An end of the junction does not agree with germline; a read error may underlie this. The genes are TRBV4-1 and TRBJ2-3, with 9 bases that match TRBD2. CDR3 length equals 16 residues. CDR1 MGHRA and CDR2 YSYEKL come from the germline V gene. The chain's CDR3 is CTSSQDERGGTDTQYF. The CDR3, as DNA: TGCACCAGCAGCCAAGATGAGCGGGGGGGCACAGATACGCAGTATTTT.

As regards this clonotype: A much larger clone differs by one base, so this may be a read error. The V call is TRBV4-2, the J call TRBJ2-1, with 13 bases aligning to TRBD2. From germline, CDR1 is LGHNA and CDR2 YNFKEQ. The CDR3 sequence is 17 residues long. The CDR3 DNA follows: TGTGCCAACAGCCAAGTCCTCGGGACTAGCGGGAACAATGAGCAGTTCTTC. Protein: CANSQVLGTSGNNEQFF.